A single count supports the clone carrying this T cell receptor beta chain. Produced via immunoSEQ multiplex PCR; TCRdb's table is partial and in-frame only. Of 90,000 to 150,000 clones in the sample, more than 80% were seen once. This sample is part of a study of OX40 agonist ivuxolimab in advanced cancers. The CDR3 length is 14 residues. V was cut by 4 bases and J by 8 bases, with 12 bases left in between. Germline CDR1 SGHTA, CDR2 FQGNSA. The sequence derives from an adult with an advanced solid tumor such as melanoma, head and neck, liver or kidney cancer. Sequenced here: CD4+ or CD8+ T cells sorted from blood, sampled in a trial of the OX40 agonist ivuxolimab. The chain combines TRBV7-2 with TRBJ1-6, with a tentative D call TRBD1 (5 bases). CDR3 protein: CASSSFGGDSPLHF. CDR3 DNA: TGTGCCAGCAGCTCCTTTGGGGGAGATTCACCCCTCCACTTT.